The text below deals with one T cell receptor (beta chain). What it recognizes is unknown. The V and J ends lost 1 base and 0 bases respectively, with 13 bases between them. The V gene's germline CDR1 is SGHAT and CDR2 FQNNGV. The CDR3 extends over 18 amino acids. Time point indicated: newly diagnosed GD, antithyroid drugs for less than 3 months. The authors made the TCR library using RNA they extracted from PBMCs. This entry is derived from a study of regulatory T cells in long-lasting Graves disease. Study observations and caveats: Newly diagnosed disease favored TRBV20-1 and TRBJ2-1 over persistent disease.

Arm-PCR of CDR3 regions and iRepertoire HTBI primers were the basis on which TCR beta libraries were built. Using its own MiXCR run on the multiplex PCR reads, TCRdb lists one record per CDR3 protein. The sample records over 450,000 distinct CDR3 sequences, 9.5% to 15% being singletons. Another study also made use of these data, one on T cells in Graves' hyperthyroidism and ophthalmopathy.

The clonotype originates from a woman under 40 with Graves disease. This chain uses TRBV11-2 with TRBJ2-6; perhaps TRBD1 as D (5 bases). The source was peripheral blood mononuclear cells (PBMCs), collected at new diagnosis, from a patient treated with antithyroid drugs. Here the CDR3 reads CASSLGAGQFSGANVLTF. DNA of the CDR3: TGTGCCAGCAGCTTAGGCGCCGGACAATTCTCTGGGGCCAACGTCCTGACTTTC.